This TCR beta chain was obtained from a study of T cells in tumors after PD-1 blockade. Across the study: Prior checkpoint blockade, systemic immunosuppressant use, or anti-cancer therapy within 4 weeks excluded patients. A subset received ongoing vismodegib 150 mg daily alongside anti-PD-1 therapy. Whole-study results and caveats: In squamous cell carcinoma, 50% of expanded exhausted clones were novel versus about 30% of other expanded CD8+ clones. Peripheral recruitment is suggested, as some novel exhausted tumor clones were in pre-treatment blood.

Profiled with immunoSEQ multiplex PCR; TCRdb holds only in-frame clones, not every one. The sample gives roughly 12,000 clones, around 63% of which show up once; roughly a quarter is in the top ten. This clone occurred a few times. What it binds is unknown. The CDR3 has 11 residues. Trimming took off 6 bases at V and 7 bases at J, with 12 bases between the two ends. CDR1 DFQATT and CDR2 SNEGSKA come from the germline V gene (reference sequence). This chain connects TRBV20-1 to TRBJ1-1; D not certain. The source material was tumor tissue, sampled before anti-PD-1 treatment. The sequence came from a human donor with cutaneous squamous cell carcinoma. CDR3: CSAPWVSEAFF. The CDR3, as DNA: TGCAGTGCCCCTTGGGTGAGTGAAGCTTTCTTT.